This T cell receptor (beta chain) was sequenced in a study of siplizumab effects on memory and regulatory T cells. Sequencing was performed with immunoSEQ multiplex PCR; in TCRdb, only in-frame clones are kept and a portion is missing. Found here are 57,000 or so clones, about 92% of them singletons; the top ten hold around 40%. Germline-derived CDR1 and CDR2 are MGHRA and YSYEKL. This CDR3 region has 14 residues. The V end was cut by 4 bases, the J end by 6 bases, with 13 bases between. V is TRBV4-1 and J is TRBJ2-1; D might be TRBD2 (6 bases). The sequence came from a human donor in good health. The sample was CD8+ T cells sorted from blood. The CDR3 nucleotides are TGCGCCAGCAGCCGTCGTGGGGGGATCAATGAGCAGTTCTTC. Translation gives CASSRRGGINEQFF.